Shown below are 6 T cell receptor beta chains from a single sample sequenced in a study of blood T cell repertoires in COVID-19. Produced via immunoSEQ multiplex PCR; TCRdb's table is partial and in-frame only. This table has 130,000 to 150,000 clones, around 83% appearing once. The material sequenced was peripheral blood. These TCRs come from a woman older than 75 with acute or convalescent COVID-19.

This clone was picked up a small number of times. The J gene is TRBJ1-2, the V gene TRBV20-1; D is unclear. In germline, CDR1 is DFQATT, CDR2 SNEGSKA (reference sequence). The CDR3 is 10 residues long. V was trimmed by 1 base and J by 8 bases, leaving 5 bases between them. CDR3 sequence reads: CSARVVGYTF. Written as DNA, the CDR3 is TGCAGTGCTAGAGTAGTAGGCTACACCTTC.

The V and J genes are TRBV20-1 and TRBJ1-3; D unclear. Trimming left V 5 bases short and J 4 bases short, with 6 bases between. The length of the CDR3 is 11 residues. CDR1 and CDR2 (germline): DFQATT, SNEGSKA (reference sequence). The CDR3 protein is CSAETGNTIYF. The CDR3 DNA reads as TGCAGTGCTGAGACAGGAAACACCATATATTTT.

CDR3 nucleotide sequence: TGTGCCAGCAGCTCCCGGACAGGGGTGGGTCAGCCCCAGCATTTT. It translates to CASSSRTGVGQPQHF. The rearrangement uses TRBV7-8 and TRBJ1-5, with 9 bases lining up with TRBD1. Per germline, CDR1 SGHVS and CDR2 FQNEAQ. Losses at the gene ends were 4 bases for V and 6 bases for J; bases not matched to a gene: 7. The CDR3 covers 15 residues.

The chain uses TRBV4-1 and TRBJ2-2; TRBD1 matches 10 bases. The CDR3 is 15 residues long. The V gene's germline CDR1 is MGHRA and CDR2 YSYEKL. Unmatched junction bases numbered 2, after V lost 1 base and J lost 6 bases. CDR3 sequence reads: CASSQATGGSGELFF. The CDR3 coding sequence is TGCGCCAGCAGCCAAGCGACAGGGGGCTCCGGGGAGCTGTTTTTT.

The V call is TRBV7-3, the J call TRBJ2-1; D is ambiguous. Per germline, CDR1 SGHTA and CDR2 FQGTGA. Trimming pared 5 bases from V and 1 base from J, leaving 12 bases between. CDR3 length: 15 residues. Written as DNA, the CDR3 is TGTGCCAGCAGCGGGCAAGGCAGGTCCTACAATGAGCAGTTCTTC. Translating it yields CASSGQGRSYNEQFF. Full variable domain (outside the CDR3, taken from reference TRBV7-3 and TRBJ2-1): GAGVSQTPSNKVTEKGKYVELRCDPISGHTALYWYRQSLGQGPEFLIYFQGTGAADDSGLPNDRFFAVRPEGSVSTLKIQRTERGDSAVYLCASSGQGRSYNEQFFGPGTRLTVL.

The chain is built from TRBV3-1 (or the pseudogene TRBV3-2) and TRBJ1-2, with D perhaps matching TRBD1 (6 bases). The ends were cut back, 2 bases at V and 4 bases at J, with 14 bases in the middle. The CDR3 runs 15 residues. Germline V gives CDR1 LGHDT, CDR2 YNNKEL (reference sequence). The CDR3, as DNA: TGTGCCAGCAGCCAAAAACCAGGGGACGGCTATGGCTACACCTTC. It is translated as CASSQKPGDGYGYTF.